Listed here are 28 T cell receptor beta chains from one sample, sequenced in a study of shared clonotypes between healthy human individuals. Clones were sequenced by immunoSEQ multiplex PCR, and TCRdb holds only the in-frame ones, with some missing. The repertoire holds about 1.4 million clones, with more than 95% as singletons. The sequencing sample was made of naive CD4+ T cells sorted from blood. Sample subset: CD45RA+ positively selected. The receptor set was obtained from a man aged 30 to 45 in good health.

This chain links TRBV19 with TRBJ2-7, with 10 bases identical to TRBD1. This CDR3 spans 16 amino acids. Per germline, CDR1 LNHDA and CDR2 SQIVND (reference sequence). V trimming: 5 bases; J trimming: 0 bases; junction bases outside the gene matches: 7. The CDR3 here is CASSSFRDRGSYEQYF. The CDR3 DNA reads as TGTGCCAGTAGTTCCTTCCGGGACAGGGGCTCCTACGAGCAGTACTTC.

The chain joins TRBV18 to TRBJ1-2, with D perhaps TRBD1 (6 bases). V lost 5 bases and J lost 0, with 7 bases in between. Looked up from germline, CDR1 is KGHSH and CDR2 is LQKENI. The length of the CDR3 is 13 residues. CDR3 nucleotide sequence: TGTGCCAGCTCAAGGACAGCTAACTATGGCTACACCTTC. Protein product: CASSRTANYGYTF.

This clone was observed a single time. The chain links TRBV5-1 to TRBJ2-5, with 7 bases identical to TRBD2. The CDR3 is 12 amino acids. Germline CDR1 SGHRS, CDR2 YFSETQ. V gave up 9 bases and J gave up 4 bases; unmatched junction bases: 6. Here the CDR3 reads CATSGRGETQYF. The CDR3 coding sequence is TGCGCCACCTCGGGGAGGGGAGAGACCCAGTACTTC. Filled out from reference TRBV5-1 and TRBJ2-5, the complete variable domain reads KAGVTQTPRYLIKTRGQQVTLSCSPISGHRSVSWYQQTPGQGLQFLFEYFSETQRNKGNFPGRFSGRQFSNSRSEMNVSTLELGDSALYLCATSGRGETQYFGPGTRLLVL.

V and J are TRBV13 and TRBJ2-5; no firm D call. Germline V CDR1 and CDR2: PRHDT, FYEKMQ (reference sequence). The ends were cut back, 4 bases at V and 4 bases at J, with 13 bases in the middle. The CDR3 covers 14 residues. The CDR3 is CASSSTREGETQYF. In nucleotides, the CDR3 is TGTGCCAGCAGCTCAACAAGAGAAGGAGAGACCCAGTACTTC. Complete variable domain (other parts from reference TRBV13 and TRBJ2-5): AAGVIQSPRHLIKEKRETATLKCYPIPRHDTVYWYQQGPGQDPQFLISFYEKMQSDKGSIPDRFSAQQFSDYHSELNMSSLELGDSALYFCASSSTREGETQYFGPGTRLLVL.

Details on this clone: Other DNA sequences in this specimen translate into the identical CDR3. This chain uses TRBV6-5 with TRBJ1-2, with 9 nucleotides matching TRBD1. The CDR3 runs 14 residues. V lost 6 bases, J lost 4 bases, and 6 bases stayed unmatched. The germline V gene encodes CDR1 MNHEY and CDR2 SVGAGI. The CDR3 loop is CASSPGQGFYGYTF. CDR3 nucleotide sequence: TGTGCCAGCAGCCCGGGACAGGGCTTCTATGGCTACACCTTC.

The J gene is TRBJ2-4, the V gene TRBV2; D uncertain. Germline-derived CDR1 and CDR2 are SNHLY and FYNNEI. V was pared by 6 bases and J by 10 bases, with 13 bases between. The CDR3 covers 12 residues. The CDR3 loop reads CASSADQRIQYF. In nucleotides, the CDR3 is TGTGCCAGCAGCGCCGACCAGCGTATTCAGTACTTC.

The rearrangement links TRBV29-1 to TRBJ2-1, with 9 positions matching TRBD1. With 4 bases clipped from V and 5 bases from J, the junction kept 9 bases outside the gene matches. CDR3 size: 15 residues. Germline V gene data show CDR1 as SQVTM and CDR2 as ANQGSEA. The CDR3 reads CSVARDRVINNEQFF. The DNA of the CDR3 is TGCAGCGTTGCCCGGGACAGGGTGATCAACAATGAGCAGTTCTTC.

The chain links TRBV28 to TRBJ2-1; D not certain. V was shortened by 2 bases and J by 4 bases, with 15 bases between the two germline ends. This CDR3 has 16 amino acids. Germline assignment: CDR1 MDHEN and CDR2 SYDVKM. This CDR3 reads CASSLDRRVGYNEQFF. Written as DNA, the CDR3 is TGTGCCAGCAGTTTAGATCGTCGCGTGGGGTACAATGAGCAGTTCTTC.

The chain couples TRBV5-4 to TRBJ1-2; D possibly corresponds to TRBD1 (5 bases). The V and J ends lost 4 bases and 4 bases respectively, with 17 bases between them. Germline CDR1 and CDR2: SGHNT and YYREEE (reference sequence). The CDR3 spans 15 residues. In DNA form, the CDR3 reads TGTGCCAGCAGCACCTACTCCGGGCAGGGCTATGGCTACACCTTC. This gives the protein CASSTYSGQGYGYTF.

The genes are TRBV5-1 and TRBJ2-7; weak D call: TRBD2 (5 bases). This CDR3 contains 12 residues. Germline V gene lookup returns CDR1 SGHRS and CDR2 YFSETQ. The V end lost 4 bases, the J end lost 3 bases, and 8 bases lay between the germline ends. The CDR3 region has the DNA TGCGCCAGCAGCCCCGACTACTACGAGCAGTACTTC. Translating it yields CASSPDYYEQYF.

The CDR3 DNA sequence: TGTGCCAGCAGCGGACAGGGGTTGCCCTATGGCTACACCTTC. This translates into CASSGQGLPYGYTF. V and J are TRBV9 and TRBJ1-2; 8 bases are shared with TRBD1. The V and J ends lost 3 bases and 4 bases, in that order; junction bases with no gene match: 5. The CDR3 is 14 residues long. Germline V gene sequence: CDR1 SGDLS, CDR2 YYNGEE.

The V gene is TRBV5-1, the J gene TRBJ2-7, with 9 bases aligning to TRBD1. From germline, CDR1 is SGHRS and CDR2 YFSETQ. CDR3 length: 17 amino acids. After removal of 0 bases from V and 2 bases from J, the junction contained 9 bases not matched to a gene. CDR3 protein: CASSLVPDRGFPYEQYF. CDR3 nucleotides: TGCGCCAGCAGCTTGGTGCCGGACAGGGGTTTTCCCTACGAGCAGTACTTC. The full variable domain, rest sourced from reference TRBV5-1 and TRBJ2-7, is KAGVTQTPRYLIKTRGQQVTLSCSPISGHRSVSWYQQTPGQGLQFLFEYFSETQRNKGNFPGRFSGRQFSNSRSEMNVSTLELGDSALYLCASSLVPDRGFPYEQYFGPGTRLTVT.

CDR3 region: CASSFPAAIQGGYGYTF. The CDR3 DNA reads TGTGCCAGCAGTTTCCCCGCCGCGATACAGGGGGGGTATGGCTACACCTTC. The rearrangement links TRBV28 to TRBJ1-2; 8 nucleotides match TRBD1. This CDR3 is 17 amino acids long. Unmatched junction bases numbered 14, after V lost 3 bases and J lost 5 bases. Germline V gene data show CDR1 as MDHEN and CDR2 as SYDVKM.

The chain recombines TRBV9 with TRBJ1-1; D unresolved. The CDR3 runs to 14 residues. The germline V gene has CDR1 SGDLS and CDR2 YYNGEE. The germline V and J ends were trimmed by 0 bases and 0 bases, with 6 bases remaining between them. CDR3 DNA sequence: TGTGCCAGCAGCGTAGATACCTTGAACACTGAAGCTTTCTTT. Translated: CASSVDTLNTEAFF. The complete variable domain, with remaining parts taken from reference TRBV9 and TRBJ1-1, reads DSGVTQTPKHLITATGQRVTLRCSPRSGDLSVYWYQQSLDQGLQFLIQYYNGEERAKGNILERFSAQQFPDLHSELNLSSLELGDSALYFCASSVDTLNTEAFFGQGTRLTVV.

The V gene is TRBV5-1, the J gene TRBJ1-1; a weak D match, TRBD1 (5 bases). The CDR3 is 14 residues long. With 0 bases removed from V and 11 bases from J, the gap between germline ends came to 17 bases. Germline values: CDR1 SGHRS, CDR2 YFSETQ. CDR3 amino acids: CASSLAGGESTAFF. The CDR3 DNA reads as TGCGCCAGCAGCTTGGCCGGGGGGGAAAGCACGGCTTTCTTT.

This clone occurred once. The V gene is TRBV10-2, the J gene TRBJ2-7, with D perhaps given as TRBD1 or TRBD2 (5 bases each). Germline V gene data show CDR1 as WSHSY and CDR2 as SAAADI. V lost 4 bases and J lost 3, with 13 bases in between. This CDR3 has 14 residues. The CDR3 bases are TGCGCCAGCAGTGGGTCGGGGCGTATCTACGAGCAGTACTTC. Its translation is CASSGSGRIYEQYF.

The V gene is TRBV7-2, the J gene TRBJ1-2; a weak D match, TRBD1 (6 bases). V was shortened by 0 bases and J by 3 bases, with 11 bases between the two germline ends. Germline V gene data show CDR1 as SGHTA and CDR2 as FQGNSA. This CDR3 contains 15 residues. The CDR3 DNA reads TGTGCCAGCAGCTTAGCTGCAGGGGTGGACTATGGCTACACCTTC. Translating gives CASSLAAGVDYGYTF.

CDR3 sequence reads: CASSSSGATGELFF. The CDR3 bases are TGCGCCAGCAGCTCCAGCGGGGCTACAGGGGAGCTGTTTTTT. J is TRBJ2-2 and V is TRBV5-1, with 7 bases aligning to TRBD2. CDR1 SGHRS and CDR2 YFSETQ come from the germline V gene. There are 14 residues in the CDR3. The J segment lost 8 bases and the V segment lost 3 bases, leaving 7 bases of the junction unmatched.

The V call is TRBV6-6, the J call TRBJ1-1; no clear D gene. Germline CDR1 reads MNHNY; CDR2 reads SVGAGI (reference sequence). The V and J ends lost 0 bases and 0 bases respectively, with 8 bases between them. There are 15 residues in the CDR3. The CDR3 DNA follows: TGTGCCAGCAGTTACTCGCGAGGGCTGAACACTGAAGCTTTCTTT. Translation gives CASSYSRGLNTEAFF.

The rearrangement joins TRBV7-9 to TRBJ2-5; possibly TRBD1 for D (6 bases). The CDR3 consists of 16 residues. Germline CDR1 SEHNR, CDR2 FQNEAQ (reference sequence). Trimming stripped 5 bases from V and 2 bases from J, with 18 bases between. The CDR3 region has the DNA TGTGCCAGCAGCCACCGTCGGACCCAGGGGCAAGAGACCCAGTACTTC. The encoded protein is CASSHRRTQGQETQYF.

This rearrangement joins TRBV7-2 to TRBJ2-1; perhaps TRBD2 as D (5 bases). Germline CDR1 reads SGHTA; CDR2 reads FQGNSA. This CDR3 comprises 18 residues. Trimming took off 2 bases at V and 0 bases at J, with 17 bases between the two ends. The chain's CDR3 is CASSLMGVGARSYNEQFF. The CDR3 region has the DNA TGTGCCAGCAGCTTAATGGGAGTTGGCGCTCGCTCCTACAATGAGCAGTTCTTC.

CDR3 amino acids: CASSSLSSYNEQFF. In DNA, the CDR3 is TGTGCCAGCAGCTCCCTCAGCTCCTACAATGAGCAGTTCTTC. This chain connects TRBV11-2 to TRBJ2-1; D remains ambiguous. The V and J ends lost 4 bases and 0 bases respectively, with 7 bases between them. Germline V lookup: CDR1 SGHAT, CDR2 FQNNGV. CDR3 length: 14 amino acids.

This sequence joins TRBV10-3 and TRBJ2-7; no definite D call. The CDR3 covers 13 residues. The V gene's germline CDR1 is ENHRY and CDR2 SYGVKD. V was clipped by 3 bases and J by 2 bases, with 8 bases between them. The CDR3 DNA reads as TGTGCCATCAGTGAAACCAGTACCTACGAGCAGTACTTC. This sequence encodes CAISETSTYEQYF.

V gene TRBV29-1 combines with J gene TRBJ2-2; no clear D gene. Germline lookup yields CDR1 SQVTM and CDR2 ANQGSEA. This CDR3 contains 12 residues. V was clipped by 3 bases and J by 6 bases, with 8 bases between them. Written as DNA, the CDR3 is TGCAGCGTTGAGGGTGAAGCCGGGGAGCTGTTTTTT. It is translated as CSVEGEAGELFF.

The chain joins TRBV5-4 to TRBJ2-5; the D is unclear. The CDR3 is 12 amino acids. CDR1 is SGHNT and CDR2 is YYREEE in the germline V gene (reference sequence). Trimming cost V 0 bases and J 5 bases, with 5 bases left between them. CDR3 nucleotides: TGTGCCAGCAGCTTGGTCCCGGAGACCCAGTACTTC. It yields the protein CASSLVPETQYF.

The count of this clone is one. The CDR3 loop reads CASSRPWASGNTIYF. The CDR3 nucleotides are TGTGCCAGCAGCCGGCCCTGGGCGTCTGGAAACACCATATATTTT. The V call is TRBV5-6, the J call TRBJ1-3; D is uncertain. The CDR3 contains 15 residues. Germline V gene lookup returns CDR1 SGHDT and CDR2 YYEEEE. Trimming shortened V by 4 bases and J by 1 base, and 12 bases separated the two germline ends.

The chain combines TRBV30 with TRBJ1-1; D call uncertain. CDR3 length: 11 residues. V gave up 8 bases and J gave up 4 bases, with 11 bases separating them. From germline, CDR1 is GTSNPN and CDR2 SVGIG (reference sequence). CDR3 sequence reads: CARLFGTEAFF. The CDR3 DNA sequence: TGTGCCAGATTATTCGGCACTGAAGCTTTCTTT.

This sequence joins TRBV11-2 and TRBJ2-3; D is unresolved. The CDR3 covers 15 residues. Germline loops: CDR1 SGHAT, CDR2 FQNNGV. V lost 1 base and J lost 2, with 10 bases in between. CDR3 region: CASSLVTPTTDTQYF. As DNA, the CDR3 is TGTGCCAGCAGCTTAGTTACCCCGACCACAGATACGCAGTATTTT.